This record concerns one T cell receptor beta chain sequence. This specimen comes from a study of blood T cell repertoires in COVID-19. Study background: Donors in the United States, Italy and Spain gave samples during acute or convalescent COVID-19.

Clones were sequenced by immunoSEQ multiplex PCR, and TCRdb holds only the in-frame ones, with some missing. The sample records about 190,000 clones, approximately 86% being singletons. V gave up 4 bases and J gave up 7 bases, with 19 bases separating them. Looked up from germline, CDR1 is SGHNT and CDR2 is YENEEA. This CDR3 comprises 16 residues. The specimen was peripheral blood. This receptor was identified in a middle-aged man with active or convalescent COVID-19. This sequence joins TRBV11-3 and TRBJ2-2, with TRBD1 as a possible D gene (6 bases). The CDR3 bases are TGTGCCAGCAGCTCTAACATCCGACAGGTTATCGGGGAGCTGTTTTTT. Encoded protein: CASSSNIRQVIGELFF. Using reference TRBV11-3 and TRBJ2-2 for the parts outside the CDR3, the full variable domain is EAGVVQSPRYKIIEKKQPVAFWCNPISGHNTLYWYLQNLGQGPELLIRYENEEAVDDSQLPKDRFSAERLKGVDSTLKIQPAELGDSAVYLCASSSNIRQVIGELFFGEGSRLTVL.